A single sample gave rise to the 17 T cell receptor beta chains below, sequenced in a study of cytomegalovirus exposure and HLA in healthy donors. In the PCR, 60 Vbeta and 13 Jbeta primers were used. Profiled with immunoSEQ multiplex PCR; TCRdb holds only in-frame clones, not every one. The table records roughly 120,000 clones, around 70% of them present only once. The sequenced material came from PBMCs. All receptors come from a woman between 40 and 50 years old in good health and CMV-seropositive.

The CDR3 DNA reads TGTGCCAGCAGCTTAGAGCGGGGAACACTCGGGGAGCTGTTTTTT. This sequence encodes CASSLERGTLGELFF. The chain carries TRBV11-2 and TRBJ2-2; D may be TRBD2 (6 bases). V gave up 0 bases and J gave up 7 bases, with 12 bases separating them. Looked up from germline, CDR1 is SGHAT and CDR2 is FQNNGV. CDR3 size: 15 residues.

The V and J genes are TRBV7-2 and TRBJ2-3, with TRBD2 identical over 8 bases. CDR3 length: 16 residues. Germline-derived CDR1 and CDR2 are SGHTA and FQGNSA. With 5 bases clipped from V and 1 base from J, the junction kept 8 bases outside the gene matches. The CDR3 loop reads CASSPGTRGGTDTQYF. CDR3 bases: TGTGCCAGCAGCCCTGGGACTAGGGGTGGCACAGATACGCAGTATTTT.

This clone has just one count. The chain carries TRBV4-1 and TRBJ1-2, with D perhaps matching TRBD1 (5 bases). The length of the CDR3 is 14 residues. CDR1 MGHRA and CDR2 YSYEKL come from the germline V gene. V dropped 4 bases and J dropped 6 bases, with 15 bases sitting between them. The CDR3 is CASSRDGTLDGYTF. The CDR3 DNA reads TGCGCCAGCAGCCGGGACGGGACTCTTGATGGCTACACCTTC.

V is TRBV10-3 and J is TRBJ2-5; possibly TRBD2 for D (6 bases). The germline gives CDR1 ENHRY, CDR2 SYGVKD. Trimming pared 4 bases from V and 5 bases from J, leaving 14 bases between. This CDR3 has 14 residues. CDR3 sequence (DNA): TGTGCCATCAGTGGTACGGGGGACGGGGAGACCCAGTACTTC. Residues: CAISGTGDGETQYF.

Points on this clone: Germline and junction disagree at one end, which may indicate a read error. In the same sample, other DNA sequences code for this CDR3. The J gene is TRBJ2-5, the V gene TRBV15, with unresolved D. CDR3 length: 14 residues. The germline CDR1 and CDR2 sequences are LNHNV and YYDKDF (reference sequence). Here the CDR3 DNA reads TGTGCCACCAGCAGAGAGATAAACCAAGAGACTCAGTACTTC. This translates into CATSREINQETQYF.

V usage is TRBV5-5 and J usage is TRBJ1-2; 7 nucleotides align to TRBD1. V was pared by 0 bases and J by 8 bases, with 19 bases of the junction left unmatched. This CDR3 contains 18 residues. In germline, CDR1 is SGHKS, CDR2 YYEKEE (reference sequence). CDR3 nucleotides: TGTGCCAGCAGCTTGGAATTGACAGGGAGAGGGGGGCGAGTCGGCTACACCTTC. Translated, it gives CASSLELTGRGGRVGYTF.

The chain is built from TRBV7-3 and TRBJ1-1; D remains ambiguous. This CDR3 is built from 13 residues. V lost 5 bases, J lost 4 bases, and 11 bases lay in between. CDR1 SGHTA and CDR2 FQGTGA come from the germline V gene. Here the CDR3 DNA reads TGTGCCAGCAGCGGTCGTAGCTTCACTGAAGCTTTCTTT. Translating gives CASSGRSFTEAFF.

The chain couples TRBV6-6 to TRBJ1-1; 8 bases are a match to TRBD1. Trimming at V came to 2 bases and at J to 2 bases, leaving 7 bases not matched to a gene. The CDR3 spans 16 residues. Per the germline V gene, CDR1 is MNHNY and CDR2 is SVGAGI (reference sequence). In nucleotides, the CDR3 is TGTGCCAGCAGTTACCCCAAGGGACAGGCAAACACTGAAGCTTTCTTT. Translation gives CASSYPKGQANTEAFF.

This chain joins TRBV7-9 and TRBJ1-2, with unresolved D. This CDR3 has 16 amino acids. Germline CDR1 and CDR2: SEHNR and FQNEAQ (reference sequence). V lost 1 base and J lost 4, with 16 bases in between. The CDR3 coding sequence is TGTGCCAGCAGCTTAGTTGTTCAGGTGGAGGGCTATGGCTACACCTTC. Translated, it gives CASSLVVQVEGYGYTF.

This clone showed up just a few times. The chain employs TRBV4-3 and TRBJ1-4; D call uncertain. The germline gives CDR1 LGHNA, CDR2 YSLEER. Trimming pared 0 bases from V and 0 bases from J, leaving 11 bases between. This CDR3 has 17 amino acids. For the CDR3, the DNA is TGCGCCAGCAGCCAAGATGTTGCGGCAGCAACTAATGAAAAACTGTTTTTT. It yields the protein CASSQDVAAATNEKLFF.

V is TRBV5-1 and J is TRBJ2-2, with D tentatively TRBD2 (6 bases). Trimming left V 2 bases short and J 7 bases short, with 15 bases between. This CDR3 has 15 amino acids. Germline V gives CDR1 SGHRS, CDR2 YFSETQ. CDR3 DNA sequence: TGCGCCAGCAGCTTCGGGACTTCCCAAGGCGGGGAGCTGTTTTTT. Amino acids: CASSFGTSQGGELFF.

This rearrangement joins TRBV10-3 to TRBJ2-3; the D gene is possibly TRBD2 (5 bases). There are 13 residues in the CDR3. V was trimmed by 3 bases and J by 4 bases, leaving 8 bases between them. Germline values: CDR1 ENHRY, CDR2 SYGVKD. The CDR3 nucleotides read TGTGCCATCAGTGACAAACTAGCAGATACGCAGTATTTT. Amino acid sequence: CAISDKLADTQYF.

Written as DNA, the CDR3 is TGCGCCAGCAGCTTGGGGACTAATCAGCCCCAGCATTTT. It codes for CASSLGTNQPQHF. V usage is TRBV5-1 and J usage is TRBJ1-5; D gene uncertain. The germline V and J ends were trimmed by 0 bases and 4 bases, with 5 bases remaining between them. The CDR3 consists of 13 residues. Germline V gives CDR1 SGHRS, CDR2 YFSETQ.

The V and J genes are TRBV6-5 and TRBJ2-1, with D perhaps matching TRBD2 (6 bases). CDR3 length: 13 residues. The V end lost 2 bases, the J end lost 11 bases, and 13 bases lay between the germline ends. Germline V CDR1 and CDR2: MNHEY, SVGAGI. The CDR3 DNA reads as TGTGCCAGCAGTTACGGAGAGCGGACTAAGCAGTTCTTC. Amino acids: CASSYGERTKQFF.

V gene TRBV7-9 combines with J gene TRBJ2-3, with 8 positions matching TRBD2. CDR3 length equals 15 residues. In germline, CDR1 is SEHNR, CDR2 FQNEAQ (reference sequence). V was pared by 4 bases and J by 0 bases, with 3 bases of the junction left unmatched. CDR3 sequence: CASSSGGESTDTQYF. The CDR3 bases are TGTGCCAGCAGCTCCGGGGGGGAGAGCACAGATACGCAGTATTTT.

The chain links TRBV11-1 to TRBJ1-1, with 7 nucleotides matching TRBD1. V dropped 2 bases and J dropped 7; count of bases not matched to a gene: 7. The germline gives CDR1 SGHAT, CDR2 FQDESV (reference sequence). The CDR3 is 14 residues long. The CDR3 bases are TGTGCCAGCAGCTTAAACAGGGGAACCTTTGAAGCTTTCTTT. This gives the protein CASSLNRGTFEAFF.

This clone has more than one count but fewer than ten. The rearrangement uses TRBV10-3 and TRBJ2-2; TRBD2 might be the D (6 bases). The CDR3 is 12 residues long. The V gene lost 11 bases and the J gene lost 2 bases, with 9 bases spanning the gap. Germline lookup yields CDR1 ENHRY and CDR2 SYGVKD. CDR3 in amino acids: CASGVNTGELFF. The CDR3, as DNA: TGTGCCTCGGGGGTCAACACCGGGGAGCTGTTTTTT.